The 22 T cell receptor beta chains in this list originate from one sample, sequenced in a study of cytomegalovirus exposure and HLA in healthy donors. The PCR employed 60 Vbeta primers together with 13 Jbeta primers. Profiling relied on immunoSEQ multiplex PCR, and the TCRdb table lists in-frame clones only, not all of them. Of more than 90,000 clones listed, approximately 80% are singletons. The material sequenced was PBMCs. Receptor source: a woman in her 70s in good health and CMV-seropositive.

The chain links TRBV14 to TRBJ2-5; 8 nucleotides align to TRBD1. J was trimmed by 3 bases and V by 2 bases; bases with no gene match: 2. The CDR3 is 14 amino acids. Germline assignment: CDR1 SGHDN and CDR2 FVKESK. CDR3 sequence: CASSQWTGKETQYF. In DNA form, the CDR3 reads TGTGCCAGCAGCCAATGGACAGGGAAAGAGACCCAGTACTTC.

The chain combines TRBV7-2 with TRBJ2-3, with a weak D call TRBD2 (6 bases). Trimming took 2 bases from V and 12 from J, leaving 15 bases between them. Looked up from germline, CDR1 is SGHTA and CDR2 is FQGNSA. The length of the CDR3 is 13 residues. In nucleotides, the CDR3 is TGTGCCAGCAGCTTAATGGGGCGGGACGAACAGTATTTT. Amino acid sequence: CASSLMGRDEQYF.

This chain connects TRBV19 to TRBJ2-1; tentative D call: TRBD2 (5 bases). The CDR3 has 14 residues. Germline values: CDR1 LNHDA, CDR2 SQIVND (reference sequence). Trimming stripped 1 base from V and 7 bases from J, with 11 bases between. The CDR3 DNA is TGTGCCAGTAGTATAGGGACTCTGGCTAATGAGCAGTTCTTC. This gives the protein CASSIGTLANEQFF.

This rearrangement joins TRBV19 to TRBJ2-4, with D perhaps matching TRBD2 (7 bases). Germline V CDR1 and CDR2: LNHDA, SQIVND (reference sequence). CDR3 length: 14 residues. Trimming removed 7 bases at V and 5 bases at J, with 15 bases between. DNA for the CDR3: TGTGCCAGTACCCCGGGGAGGGGGGAAAACATTCAGTACTTC. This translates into CASTPGRGENIQYF.

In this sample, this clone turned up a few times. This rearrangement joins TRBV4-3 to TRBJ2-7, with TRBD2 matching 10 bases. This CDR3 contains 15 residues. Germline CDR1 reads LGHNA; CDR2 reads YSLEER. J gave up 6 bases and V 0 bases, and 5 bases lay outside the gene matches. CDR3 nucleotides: TGCGCCAGCAGCCAAGATCCAGCGGGAGGGACCGAGCAGTACTTC. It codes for CASSQDPAGGTEQYF.

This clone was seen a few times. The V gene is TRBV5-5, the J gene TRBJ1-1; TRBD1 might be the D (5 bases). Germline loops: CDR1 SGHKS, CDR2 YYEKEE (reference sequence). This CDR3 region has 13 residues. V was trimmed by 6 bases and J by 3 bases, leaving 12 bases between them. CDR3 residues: CASNLGVDTEAFF. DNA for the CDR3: TGTGCCAGCAACTTAGGGGTAGACACTGAAGCTTTCTTT.

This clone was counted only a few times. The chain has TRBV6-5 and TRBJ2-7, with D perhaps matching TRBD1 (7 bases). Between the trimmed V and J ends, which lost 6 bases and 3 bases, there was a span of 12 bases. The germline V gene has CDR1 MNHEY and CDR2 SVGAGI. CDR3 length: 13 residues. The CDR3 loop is CASSRQGLYEQYF. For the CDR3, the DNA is TGTGCCAGCAGCCGACAGGGACTCTACGAGCAGTACTTC.

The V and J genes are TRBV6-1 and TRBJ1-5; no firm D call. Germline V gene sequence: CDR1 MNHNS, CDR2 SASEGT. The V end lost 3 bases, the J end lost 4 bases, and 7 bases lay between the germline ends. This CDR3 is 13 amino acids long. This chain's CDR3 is CASSEAANQPQHF. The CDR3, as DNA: TGTGCCAGCAGTGAGGCGGCAAATCAGCCCCAGCATTTT.

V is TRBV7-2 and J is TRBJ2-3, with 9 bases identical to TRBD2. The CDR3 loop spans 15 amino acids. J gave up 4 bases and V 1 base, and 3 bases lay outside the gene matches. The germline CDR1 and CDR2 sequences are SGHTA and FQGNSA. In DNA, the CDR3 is TGTGCCAGCAGCTTAGTAGCGGGAGCGGCAGATACGCAGTATTTT. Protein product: CASSLVAGAADTQYF.

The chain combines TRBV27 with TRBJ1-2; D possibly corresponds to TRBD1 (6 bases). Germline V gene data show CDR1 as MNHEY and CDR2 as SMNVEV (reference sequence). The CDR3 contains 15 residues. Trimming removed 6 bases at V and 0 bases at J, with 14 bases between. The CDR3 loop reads CASRQTGQTNYGYTF. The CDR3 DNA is TGTGCCAGCAGACAAACCGGACAGACTAACTATGGCTACACCTTC.

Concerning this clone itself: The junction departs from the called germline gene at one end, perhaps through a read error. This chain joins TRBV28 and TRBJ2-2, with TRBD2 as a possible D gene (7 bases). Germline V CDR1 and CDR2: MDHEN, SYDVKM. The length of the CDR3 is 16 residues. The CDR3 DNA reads TGTGCCAGCATACAAGGGGGGGGAGGGGGAACCGGGGAGCTGCTTTTT. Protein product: CASIQGGGGGTGELLF.

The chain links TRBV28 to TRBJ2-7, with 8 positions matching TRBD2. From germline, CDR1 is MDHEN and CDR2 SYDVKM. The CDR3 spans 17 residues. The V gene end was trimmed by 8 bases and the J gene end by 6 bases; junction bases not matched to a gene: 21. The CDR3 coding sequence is TGTGCCAGCTCATTAGCCCTCGGCGGGAGGTTGTCGGGCGAGCAGTACTTC. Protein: CASSLALGGRLSGEQYF.

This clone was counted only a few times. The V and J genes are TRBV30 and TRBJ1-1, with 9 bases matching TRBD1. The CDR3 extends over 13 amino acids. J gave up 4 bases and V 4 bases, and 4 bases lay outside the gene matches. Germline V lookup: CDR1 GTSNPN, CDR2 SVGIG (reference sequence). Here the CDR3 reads CAWTEDRGTEAFF. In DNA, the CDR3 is TGTGCCTGGACGGAGGACAGGGGCACTGAAGCTTTCTTT.

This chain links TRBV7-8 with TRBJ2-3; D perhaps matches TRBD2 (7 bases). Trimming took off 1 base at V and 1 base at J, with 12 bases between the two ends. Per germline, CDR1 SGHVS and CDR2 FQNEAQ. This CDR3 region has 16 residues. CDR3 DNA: TGTGCCAGCAGCTTAGAGGGGAGGGGGGGCACAGATACGCAGTATTTT. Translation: CASSLEGRGGTDTQYF. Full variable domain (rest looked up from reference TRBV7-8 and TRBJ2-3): GAGVSQSPRYKVAKRGQDVALRCDPISGHVSLFWYQQALGQGPEFLTYFQNEAQLDKSGLPSDRFFAERPEGSVSTLKIQRTQQEDSAVYLCASSLEGRGGTDTQYFGPGTRLTVL.

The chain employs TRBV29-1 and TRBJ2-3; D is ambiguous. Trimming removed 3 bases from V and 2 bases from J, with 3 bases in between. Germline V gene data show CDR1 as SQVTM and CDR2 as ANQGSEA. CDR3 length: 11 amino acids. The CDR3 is CSVDFTDTQYF. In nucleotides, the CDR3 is TGCAGCGTTGACTTCACAGATACGCAGTATTTT.

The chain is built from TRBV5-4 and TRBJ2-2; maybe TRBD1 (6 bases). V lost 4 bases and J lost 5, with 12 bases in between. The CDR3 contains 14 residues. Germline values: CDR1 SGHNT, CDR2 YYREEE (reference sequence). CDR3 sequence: CASSGDTWTGELFF. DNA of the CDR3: TGTGCCAGCAGCGGGGACACTTGGACCGGGGAGCTGTTTTTT.

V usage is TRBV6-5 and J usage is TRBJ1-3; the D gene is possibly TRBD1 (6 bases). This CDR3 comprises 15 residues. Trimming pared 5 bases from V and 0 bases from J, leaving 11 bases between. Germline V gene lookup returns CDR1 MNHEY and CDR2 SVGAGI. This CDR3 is CASSGGLNSGNTIYF. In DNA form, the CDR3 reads TGTGCCAGCAGTGGGGGCCTTAACTCTGGAAACACCATATATTTT.

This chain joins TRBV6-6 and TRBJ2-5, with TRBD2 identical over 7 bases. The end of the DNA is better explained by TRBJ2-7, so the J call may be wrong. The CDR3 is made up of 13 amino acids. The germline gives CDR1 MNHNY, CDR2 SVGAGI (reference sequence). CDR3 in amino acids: CATSLGGSYEQYF. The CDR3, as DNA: TGTGCCACCTCCCTGGGCGGGAGTTACGAGCAGTACTTC.

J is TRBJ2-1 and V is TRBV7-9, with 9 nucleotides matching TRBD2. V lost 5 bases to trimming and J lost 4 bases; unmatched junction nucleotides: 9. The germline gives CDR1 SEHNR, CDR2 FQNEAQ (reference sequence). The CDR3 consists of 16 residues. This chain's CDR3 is CASSGIAGVRYNEQFF. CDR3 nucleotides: TGTGCCAGCAGCGGAATAGCGGGAGTTCGGTACAATGAGCAGTTCTTC.

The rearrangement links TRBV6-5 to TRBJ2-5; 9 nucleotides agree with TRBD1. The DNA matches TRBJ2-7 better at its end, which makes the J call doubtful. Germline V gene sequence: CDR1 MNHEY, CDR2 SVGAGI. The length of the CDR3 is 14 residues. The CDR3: CASSLGQGPYEQYF. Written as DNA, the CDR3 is TGTGCCAGCAGCCTGGGACAGGGCCCCTACGAGCAGTACTTC.

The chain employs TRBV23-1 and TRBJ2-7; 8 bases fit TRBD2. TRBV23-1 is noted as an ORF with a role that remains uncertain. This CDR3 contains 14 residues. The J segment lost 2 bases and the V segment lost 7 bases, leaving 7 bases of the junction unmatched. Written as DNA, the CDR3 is TGCGCCAGCATGTTCCGCGGGAGGCCCTACGAGCAGTACTTC. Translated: CASMFRGRPYEQYF.

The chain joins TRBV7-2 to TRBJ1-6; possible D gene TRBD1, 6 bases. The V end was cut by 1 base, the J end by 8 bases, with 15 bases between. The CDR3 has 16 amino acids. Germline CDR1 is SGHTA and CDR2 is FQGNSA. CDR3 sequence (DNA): TGTGCCAGCAGCTTAGTTTTCAGGGGCGAAGATTCACCCCTCCACTTT. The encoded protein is CASSLVFRGEDSPLHF.